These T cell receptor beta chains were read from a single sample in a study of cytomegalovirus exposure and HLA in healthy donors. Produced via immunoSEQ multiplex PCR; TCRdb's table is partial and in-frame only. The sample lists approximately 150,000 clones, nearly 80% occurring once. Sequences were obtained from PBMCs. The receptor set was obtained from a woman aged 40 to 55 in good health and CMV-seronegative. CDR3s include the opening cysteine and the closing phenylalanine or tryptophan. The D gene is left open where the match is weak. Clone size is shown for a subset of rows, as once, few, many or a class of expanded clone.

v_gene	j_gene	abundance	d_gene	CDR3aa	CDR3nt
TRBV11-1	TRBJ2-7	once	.	CASSDGYRPTYEQYF	TGTGCCAGCAGCGACGGATACAGGCCCACCTACGAGCAGTACTTC
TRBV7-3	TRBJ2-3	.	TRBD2	CASSPRTSGRTDTQYF	TGTGCCAGCAGCCCACGCACTAGCGGGAGAACAGATACGCAGTATTTT
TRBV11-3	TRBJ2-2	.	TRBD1	CASSLEPGGANGELFF	TGTGCCAGCAGCTTAGAACCAGGGGGCGCGAACGGGGAGCTGTTTTTT
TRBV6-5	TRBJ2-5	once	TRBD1	CASRATGGRRETQYF	TGTGCCAGCAGGGCTACAGGGGGCAGGAGGGAGACCCAGTACTTC
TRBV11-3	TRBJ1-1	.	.	CASSRRPGGGMMNTEAFF	TGTGCCAGCAGCCGTCGGCCTGGGGGCGGAATGATGAACACTGAAGCTTTCTTT
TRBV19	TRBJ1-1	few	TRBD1	CASRAGQENTEAFF	TGTGCCAGTAGGGCCGGACAGGAGAACACTGAAGCTTTCTTT
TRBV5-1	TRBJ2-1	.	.	CASSLASGSYNEQFF	TGCGCCAGCAGCTTGGCCTCGGGGTCTTACAATGAGCAGTTCTTC
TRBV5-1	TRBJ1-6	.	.	CASSSAPGGSNSPLHF	TGCGCCAGCAGCTCAGCGCCGGGAGGCTCTAATTCACCCCTCCACTTT
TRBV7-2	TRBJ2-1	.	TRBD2	CASSLGLAGNEQFF	TGTGCCAGCAGTCTTGGACTAGCGGGGAATGAGCAGTTCTTC
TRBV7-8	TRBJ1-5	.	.	CASSPLGGKGQPQHF	TGTGCCAGCAGCCCCTTGGGCGGGAAAGGGCAGCCCCAGCATTTT
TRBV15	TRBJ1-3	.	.	CATSRDPGSGNTIYF	TGTGCCACCAGCAGAGATCCCGGCTCTGGAAACACCATATATTTT
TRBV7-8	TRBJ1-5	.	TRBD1	CASSMDRGPNQPQHF	TGTGCCAGCAGCATGGACAGGGGGCCAAATCAGCCCCAGCATTTT
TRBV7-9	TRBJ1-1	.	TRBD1	CASSTWTGAGVNTEAFF	TGTGCCAGCAGCACCTGGACAGGGGCAGGGGTGAACACTGAAGCTTTCTTT
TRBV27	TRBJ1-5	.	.	CASSLAMNQPQHF	TGTGCCAGCAGTTTGGCAATGAATCAGCCCCAGCATTTT
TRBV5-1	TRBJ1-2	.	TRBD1	CASSSRPKTGGINYGYTF	TGCGCCAGCAGCTCCCGACCCAAGACAGGGGGCATTAACTATGGCTACACCTTC
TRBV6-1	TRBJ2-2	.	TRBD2	CASSEVVSGGSTGELFF	TGTGCCAGCAGTGAAGTGGTTAGCGGGGGGTCGACCGGGGAGCTGTTTTTT
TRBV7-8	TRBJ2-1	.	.	CASSLGGHEQFF	TGTGCCAGCAGCCTCGGGGGTCATGAGCAGTTCTTC
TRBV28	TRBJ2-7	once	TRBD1	CAIRPDRGSYEQYF	TGTGCCATCCGCCCGGACAGGGGATCCTACGAGCAGTACTTC
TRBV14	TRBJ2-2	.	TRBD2	CASSPGTSGFTGELFF	TGTGCCAGCAGCCCTGGGACTAGCGGATTTACCGGGGAGCTGTTTTTT
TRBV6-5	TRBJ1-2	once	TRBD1	CASSPTGNGYTF	TGTGCCAGCAGTCCGACAGGGAATGGCTACACCTTC
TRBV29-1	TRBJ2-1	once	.	CSGRLNHEQFF	TGCAGCGGGCGGCTGAATCATGAGCAGTTCTTC
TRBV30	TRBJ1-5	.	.	CAWSWVCEGFGVQPQHF	TGTGCCTGGAGTTGGGTGTGTGAGGGATTTGGCGTTCAGCCCCAGCATTTT
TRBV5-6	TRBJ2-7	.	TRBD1	CASSFGYRGVGYEQYF	TGTGCCAGCAGCTTTGGGTACAGGGGGGTCGGCTACGAGCAGTACTTC
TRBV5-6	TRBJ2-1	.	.	CASCLMRINEQFF	TGTGCCAGCTGCCTCATGCGTATCAATGAGCAGTTCTTC
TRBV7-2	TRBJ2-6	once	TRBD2	CASSLDFGGESGANGLTF	TGTGCCAGCAGCTTAGACTTCGGGGGGGAAAGCGGGGCCAACGGCCTGACTTTC
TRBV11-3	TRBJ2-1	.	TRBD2	CASSLGLTSGSLNEQFF	TGTGCCAGCAGCTTAGGCCTGACTAGCGGGAGTCTGAATGAGCAGTTCTTC
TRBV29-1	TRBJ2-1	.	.	CSAWVGLNEQFF	TGCAGCGCTTGGGTGGGACTTAATGAGCAGTTCTTC
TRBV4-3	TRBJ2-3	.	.	CASSYERDSSTDTQYF	TGCGCCAGCAGCTATGAGCGAGACTCTAGCACAGATACGCAGTATTTT
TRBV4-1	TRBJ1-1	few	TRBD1	CASSQAEGQGTAEAFF	TGCGCCAGCAGCCAGGCAGAGGGACAGGGGACGGCTGAAGCTTTCTTT
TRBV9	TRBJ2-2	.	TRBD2	CASSVEMLAGDGGELFF	TGTGCCAGCAGCGTAGAGATGCTAGCGGGGGATGGCGGGGAGCTGTTTTTT
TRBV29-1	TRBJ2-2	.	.	CSVDPAGTGELFF	TGCAGCGTTGACCCGGCGGGCACCGGGGAGCTGTTTTTT
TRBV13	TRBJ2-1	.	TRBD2	CASSSLTSGGYNEQFF	TGTGCCAGCAGCTCGTTGACTAGCGGGGGCTACAATGAGCAGTTCTTC
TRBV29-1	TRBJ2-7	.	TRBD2	CSVVVGLAGLEQYF	TGCAGCGTTGTAGTCGGTCTAGCGGGACTCGAGCAGTACTTC
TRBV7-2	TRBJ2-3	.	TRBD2	CASSVGLPPDTQYF	TGTGCCAGCAGCGTGGGACTACCACCGGATACGCAGTATTTT
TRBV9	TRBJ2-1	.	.	CASSVSFDPPGWQFF	TGTGCCAGCAGCGTAAGTTTCGATCCCCCAGGGTGGCAGTTCTTC
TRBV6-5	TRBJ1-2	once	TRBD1	CASSYSNNRGGGYTF	TGTGCCAGCAGTTACTCAAACAACAGGGGTGGAGGCTACACCTTC
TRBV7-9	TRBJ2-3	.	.	CASVPGPSTDTQYF	TGTGCCAGCGTCCCAGGGCCTAGCACAGATACGCAGTATTTT
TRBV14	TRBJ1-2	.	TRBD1	CASSQQGQGLNYGYTF	TGTGCCAGCAGCCAGCAAGGACAGGGCCTGAACTATGGCTACACCTTC
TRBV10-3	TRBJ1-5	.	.	CATGAGGNQPQHF	TGTGCCACGGGAGCGGGCGGCAATCAGCCCCAGCATTTT
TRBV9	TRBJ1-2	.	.	CASSEGGYNYGYTF	TGTGCCAGCAGCGAAGGAGGGTACAACTATGGCTACACCTTC
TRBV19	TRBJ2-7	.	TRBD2	CATPGGSAPWTSGTYEQYF	TGTGCCACCCCTGGGGGATCAGCTCCATGGACTAGCGGGACCTACGAGCAGTACTTC
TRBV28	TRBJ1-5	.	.	CASSSNRVGQPQHF	TGTGCCAGCAGTTCGAACAGGGTAGGGCAGCCCCAGCATTTT
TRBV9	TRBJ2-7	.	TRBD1	CASSGSGTGVEQYF	TGTGCCAGCAGCGGATCCGGGACAGGGGTTGAGCAGTACTTC
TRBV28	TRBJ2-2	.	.	CASSLTSRGELFF	TGTGCCAGCAGTTTAACTAGCCGGGGGGAGCTGTTTTTT
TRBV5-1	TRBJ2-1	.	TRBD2	CASSLGIAGASYNEQFF	TGCGCCAGCAGCTTGGGGATAGCGGGAGCTTCCTACAATGAGCAGTTCTTC